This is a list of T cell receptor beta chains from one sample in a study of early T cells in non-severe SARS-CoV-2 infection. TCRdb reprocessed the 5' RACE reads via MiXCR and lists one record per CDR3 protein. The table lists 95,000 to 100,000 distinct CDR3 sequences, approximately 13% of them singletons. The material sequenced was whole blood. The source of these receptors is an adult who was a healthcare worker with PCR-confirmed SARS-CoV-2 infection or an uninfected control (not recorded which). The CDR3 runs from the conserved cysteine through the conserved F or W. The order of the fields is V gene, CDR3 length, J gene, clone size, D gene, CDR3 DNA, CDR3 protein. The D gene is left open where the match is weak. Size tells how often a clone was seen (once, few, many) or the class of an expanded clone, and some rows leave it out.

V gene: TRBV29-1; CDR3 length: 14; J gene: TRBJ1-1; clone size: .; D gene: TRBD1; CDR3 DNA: TGCAGCGTTGCTGGCAGGGGGCCGAACACTGAAGCTTTCTTT; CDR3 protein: CSVAGRGPNTEAFF
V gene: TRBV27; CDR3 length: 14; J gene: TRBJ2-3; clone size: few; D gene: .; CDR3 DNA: TGTGCCAGCAGTTTAACCGGGCGCACAGATACGCAGTATTTT; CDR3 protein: CASSLTGRTDTQYF
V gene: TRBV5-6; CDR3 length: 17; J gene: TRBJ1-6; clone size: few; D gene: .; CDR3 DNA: TGTGCCAGCAGTACGCGAGGGGTGAGCTCCTATAATTCACCCCTCCACTTT; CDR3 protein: CASSTRGVSSYNSPLHF
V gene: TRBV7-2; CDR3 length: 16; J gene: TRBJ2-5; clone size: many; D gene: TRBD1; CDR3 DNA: TGTGCCAGCAGTTCCCGTCTCCGGGACAGACAAGAGACCCAGTACTTC; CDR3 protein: CASSSRLRDRQETQYF
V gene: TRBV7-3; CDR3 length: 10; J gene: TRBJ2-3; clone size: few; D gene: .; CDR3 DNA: TGTGCCAGCAGCTTACCCGTCACCCCATTT; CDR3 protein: CASSLPVTPF
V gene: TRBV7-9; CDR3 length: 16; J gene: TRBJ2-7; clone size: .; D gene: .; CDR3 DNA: TGTGCCAGCAGTCCACCCTTCAGGACCCCCTCCTACGAGCAGTACTTC; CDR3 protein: CASSPPFRTPSYEQYF
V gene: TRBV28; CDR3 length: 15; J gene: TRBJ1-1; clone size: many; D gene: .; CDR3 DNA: TGTGCCAGCAGTTTCTTTGGCAGGATGAACACTGAAGCTTTCTTT; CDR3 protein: CASSFFGRMNTEAFF
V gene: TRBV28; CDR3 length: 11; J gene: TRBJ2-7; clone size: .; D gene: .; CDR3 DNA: TGTGCCAGCAGCCCCGATGTTGAGCAGTACTTC; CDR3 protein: CASSPDVEQYF
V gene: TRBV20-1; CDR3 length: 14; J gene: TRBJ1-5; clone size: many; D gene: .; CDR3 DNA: TGCAGTCCTACCCAGGGTCGGGGCAATCAGCCCCAGCATTTT; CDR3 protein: CSPTQGRGNQPQHF
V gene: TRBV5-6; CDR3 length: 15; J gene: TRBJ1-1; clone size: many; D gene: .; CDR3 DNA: TGTGCCAGCAGCTATCAGGACGGGATGAACACTGAAGCTTTCTTT; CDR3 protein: CASSYQDGMNTEAFF
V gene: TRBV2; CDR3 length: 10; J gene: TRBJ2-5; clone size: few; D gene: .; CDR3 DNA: TGTGCCAGCAGTACGGAGACCCAGTACTTC; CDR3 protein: CASSTETQYF
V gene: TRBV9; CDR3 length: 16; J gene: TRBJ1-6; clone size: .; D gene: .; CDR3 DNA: TGTGCCAGCAGCCGAGGGGGGACTATAGTCGGATCACCCCTCCACTTT; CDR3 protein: CASSRGGTIVGSPLHF
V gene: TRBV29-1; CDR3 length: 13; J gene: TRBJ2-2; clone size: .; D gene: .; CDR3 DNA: TGCAGCGTTACGGGGATGAACACCGGGGAGCTGTTTTTT; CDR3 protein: CSVTGMNTGELFF
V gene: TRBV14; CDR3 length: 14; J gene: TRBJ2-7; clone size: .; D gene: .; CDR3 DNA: TGTGCCAGCAGCCGGGGCAGCCCAGTCTACGAGCAGTACTTC; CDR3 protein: CASSRGSPVYEQYF
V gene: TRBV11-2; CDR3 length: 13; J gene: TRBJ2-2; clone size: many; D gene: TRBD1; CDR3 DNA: TGTGCCAGCAACGACAGGGGTGGCGGGGAGCTGTTTTTT; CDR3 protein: CASNDRGGGELFF
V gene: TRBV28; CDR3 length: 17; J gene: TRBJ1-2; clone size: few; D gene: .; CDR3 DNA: TGTGCCAGCAGTTTATCGGCCGGGCCCCCGGCGGACTATGGCTACACCTTC; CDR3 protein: CASSLSAGPPADYGYTF
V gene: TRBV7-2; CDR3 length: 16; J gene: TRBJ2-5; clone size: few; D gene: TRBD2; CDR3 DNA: TGTGCCAGCAGCTTAGTTTTTAGCGGGGGGAAAGAGACCCAGTACTTC; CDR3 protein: CASSLVFSGGKETQYF
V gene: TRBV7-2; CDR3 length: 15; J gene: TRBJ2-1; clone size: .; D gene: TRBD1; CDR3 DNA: TGTGCCAGCAGCTTAGAGGGGACAGGGGGCAATGAGCAGTTCTTC; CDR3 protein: CASSLEGTGGNEQFF
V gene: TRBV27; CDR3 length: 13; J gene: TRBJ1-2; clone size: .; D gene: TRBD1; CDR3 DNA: TGTGCCAGCAGGCCGACAGGGGCCTATGGCTACACCTTC; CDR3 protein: CASRPTGAYGYTF
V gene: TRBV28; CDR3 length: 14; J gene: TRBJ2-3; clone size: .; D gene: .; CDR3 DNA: TGTGCCAGCAGGGCAGGGTTTTCCACAGAAACGCAGTATTTT; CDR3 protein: CASRAGFSTETQYF
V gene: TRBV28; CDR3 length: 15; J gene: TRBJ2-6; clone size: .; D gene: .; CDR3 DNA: TGTGCCAGCAGTTTAGGGACCTCTGGGGCCAACGTCCTGACTTTC; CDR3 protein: CASSLGTSGANVLTF
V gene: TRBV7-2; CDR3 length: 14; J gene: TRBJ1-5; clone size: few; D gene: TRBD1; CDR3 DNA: TGTGCCAGCAGGCGGGACAGTCACAATCAGCCCCAGCATTTT; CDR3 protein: CASRRDSHNQPQHF
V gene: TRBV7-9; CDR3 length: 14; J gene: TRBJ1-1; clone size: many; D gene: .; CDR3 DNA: TGTGCCAGCAGCACCCGACAGCAGAACACTGAAGCTTTCTTT; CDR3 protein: CASSTRQQNTEAFF
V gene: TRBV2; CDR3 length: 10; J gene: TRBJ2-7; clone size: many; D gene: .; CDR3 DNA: TGTGCCAGCAGTCAATACGAGCAGTACTTC; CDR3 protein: CASSQYEQYF
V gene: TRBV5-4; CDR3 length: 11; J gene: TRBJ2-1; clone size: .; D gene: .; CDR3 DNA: TGTGCCAGCACCGACAGCCATGAGCAGTTCTTC; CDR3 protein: CASTDSHEQFF
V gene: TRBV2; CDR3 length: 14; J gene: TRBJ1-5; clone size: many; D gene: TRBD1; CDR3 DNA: TGTGCCAGCAGTGGGGCCAGGGGGAATCAGCCCCAGCATTTT; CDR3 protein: CASSGARGNQPQHF
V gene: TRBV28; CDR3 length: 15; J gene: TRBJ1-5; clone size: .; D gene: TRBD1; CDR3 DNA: TGTGCCACCATGACAGGGGACTATAGCAATCAGCCCCAGCATTTT; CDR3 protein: CATMTGDYSNQPQHF
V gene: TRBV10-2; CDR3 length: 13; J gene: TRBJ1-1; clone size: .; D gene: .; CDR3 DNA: TGCGCCAGCAGCGTTACAGCGAACACTGAAGCTTTCTTT; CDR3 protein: CASSVTANTEAFF
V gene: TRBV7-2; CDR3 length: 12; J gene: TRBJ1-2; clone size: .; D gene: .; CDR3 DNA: TGTGCCAGCAGCTTATTGAGCTATGGCTACACCTTC; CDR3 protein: CASSLLSYGYTF
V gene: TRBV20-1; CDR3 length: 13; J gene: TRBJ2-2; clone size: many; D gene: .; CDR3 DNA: TGCAGTGCTAGGGACTTTAACACCGGGGAGCTGTTTTTT; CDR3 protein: CSARDFNTGELFF
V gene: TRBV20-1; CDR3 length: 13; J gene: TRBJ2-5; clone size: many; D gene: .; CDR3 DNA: TGCAGTGCCCCGGGGGCAGGACAAGAGACCCAGTACTTC; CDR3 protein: CSAPGAGQETQYF
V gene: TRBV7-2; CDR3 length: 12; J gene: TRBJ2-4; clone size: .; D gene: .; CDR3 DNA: TGTGCCAGCAGCGCTAACCTAGGAGCTCAGTACTTC; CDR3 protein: CASSANLGAQYF
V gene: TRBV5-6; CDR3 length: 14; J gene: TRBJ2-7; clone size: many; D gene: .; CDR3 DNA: TGTGCCAGCAGCTTGGGAGGGTCTTCTTCCGTGCAGTACTTC; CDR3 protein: CASSLGGSSSVQYF
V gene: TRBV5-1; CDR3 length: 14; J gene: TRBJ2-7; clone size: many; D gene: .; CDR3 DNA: TGCGCCAGCAGCCAGGAGGCCAGCTCCTACGAGCAGTACTTC; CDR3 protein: CASSQEASSYEQYF
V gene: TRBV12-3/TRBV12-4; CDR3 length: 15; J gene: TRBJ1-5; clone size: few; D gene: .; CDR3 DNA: TGTGCCAGCAGTTTAGCCCCTTCGACTGCCCCGCCCCAGCATTTT; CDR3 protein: CASSLAPSTAPPQHF
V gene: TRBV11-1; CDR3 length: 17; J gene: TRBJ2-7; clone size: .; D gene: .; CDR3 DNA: TGTGCCAGCAGCCACCCCGGGGGACACCAAATCTCCTACGAGCAGTACTTC; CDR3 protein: CASSHPGGHQISYEQYF
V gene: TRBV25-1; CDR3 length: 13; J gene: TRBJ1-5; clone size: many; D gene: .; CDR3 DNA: TGTGCCAGCAGGGACGGCCTCAATCAGCCCCAGCATTTT; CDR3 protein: CASRDGLNQPQHF
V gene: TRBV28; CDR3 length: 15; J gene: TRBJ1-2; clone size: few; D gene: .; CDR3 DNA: TGTGCCAGCAGCCCCGGGACCGACACCTTCTATGGCTACACCTTC; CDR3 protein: CASSPGTDTFYGYTF